This TCR beta chain was retrieved from a study of T-cell memory formation after mild COVID-19. General study findings and limits: Memory sampled before infection contained some responding clones, suggesting cross-reactive memory joined.

TCRdb redid the calling of the 5' RACE reads with MiXCR, one entry per CDR3 protein. The table includes around 530,000 distinct CDR3 sequences, roughly 21% detected once. This CDR3 region has 11 residues. Germline assignment: CDR1 SGHVS and CDR2 FNYEAQ. Trimming removed 4 bases from V and 12 bases from J, with 11 bases in between. This clonotype was picked up a small number of times. Its antigen is unknown. This chain joins TRBV7-6 and TRBJ2-3, with a possible D match to TRBD1 (6 bases). The receptor comes from an adult woman who had mild COVID-19 (a few samples of this study predate the infection). Cell type and time point are not known. The specimen was PBMCs or a T cell subset sorted from them (not recorded which). CDR3 sequence (DNA): TGTGCCAGCAGCTCTGTAGGGGGTCAGTATTTT. This gives the protein CASSSVGGQYF.